These T cell receptor beta chains were read from a single sample in a study of cytomegalovirus exposure and HLA in healthy donors. Produced via immunoSEQ multiplex PCR; TCRdb's table is partial and in-frame only. The sample holds fewer than 250,000 clones, about 88% seen once. Material: PBMCs. The receptors stem from a woman aged 18-30 years in good health and CMV-seronegative. The CDR3 runs from the conserved cysteine through the conserved F or W. Each record gives: D gene, J gene, clone size, V gene, CDR3 DNA, CDR3 protein. A D gene is named only where the DNA matches it firmly. Rows may omit the clone size; those that give it use once, few, many or a size class.

>.|TRBJ1-5|few|TRBV7-2
TGTGCCAGCAGCTTCGATCAGGGGAGCAATCAGCCCCAGCATTTT
CASSFDQGSNQPQHF
>TRBD2|TRBJ2-4|.|TRBV10-3
TGTGCCATCAGTGAAAGGTCGGGGGGAAACATTCAGTACTTC
CAISERSGGNIQYF
>.|TRBJ2-7|.|TRBV12-2
TGTGCAAGTCGCTTAGCGAGCGGGTCACAACCTTACGAGCAGTACTTC
CASRLASGSQPYEQYF
>TRBD1|TRBJ2-7|.|TRBV18
TGTGCCAGCTCACCGGGACAGAGTGCGTACGAGCAGTACTTC
CASSPGQSAYEQYF
>.|TRBJ2-3|.|TRBV11-2
TGTGCCAGCAGCTTAGATCAACTAGCCCGCACAGATACGCAGTATTTT
CASSLDQLARTDTQYF
>TRBD2|TRBJ2-1|.|TRBV7-8
TGTGCCAGCAGCTTAGCACTAGCGGTGTCCTACAATGAGCAGTTCTTC
CASSLALAVSYNEQFF
>.|TRBJ2-3|once|TRBV23-1
TGCGCCAGCAGTCATCTAGACAGGCGTCGCACAGATACGCAGTATTTT
CASSHLDRRRTDTQYF
>TRBD2|TRBJ2-1|.|TRBV7-9
TGTGCCAGCAGCTTTGGACTAGCCGGTAATGAGCAGTTCTTC
CASSFGLAGNEQFF
>.|TRBJ2-3|.|TRBV7-9
TGTGCCAGCAGTCATCGGACATCCAAAGGGGATACGCAGTATTTT
CASSHRTSKGDTQYF
>.|TRBJ1-6|.|TRBV7-2
TGTGCCAGCAGCCCTACGGGCACGGGGGTTTATAATTCACCCCTCCACTTT
CASSPTGTGVYNSPLHF
>.|TRBJ2-3|.|TRBV7-8
TGTGCCAGCAGCTCCAGGGGTTCCACAGATACGCAGTATTTT
CASSSRGSTDTQYF
>TRBD1|TRBJ2-1|.|TRBV28
TGTGCCAGCAGTCCGAGCCGGGACAGGGGGCGGTTTGCCAATGAGCAGTTCTTC
CASSPSRDRGRFANEQFF
>TRBD1|TRBJ1-1|.|TRBV28
TGTGCCACCCAACAGGGGATGAACACTGAAGCTTTCTTT
CATQQGMNTEAFF
>TRBD2|TRBJ2-2|.|TRBV30
TGTGCCTGGAGTAGGGGAGGGCGGACCGGGGAGCTGTTTTTT
CAWSRGGRTGELFF
>.|TRBJ2-1|.|TRBV4-1
TGCGCCAGCAGCCTCAACCGACTAGGATCTGATGAGCAGTTCTTC
CASSLNRLGSDEQFF
>.|TRBJ2-7|.|TRBV10-3
TGTGCCATCAGTGGGAGTCTTACAGGGCTTACCTACGAGCAGTACTTC
CAISGSLTGLTYEQYF
>TRBD1|TRBJ1-3|.|TRBV6-5
TGTGCCACCAGGGGGACAGGGACTGGAAACACCATATATTTT
CATRGTGTGNTIYF
>TRBD1|TRBJ2-2|.|TRBV5-4
TGTGCCAGCAGCTTTGGCGGACAGGGGCCCGCCGGGGAGCTGTTTTTT
CASSFGGQGPAGELFF